A selection of T cell receptor beta chains follows, all from one sample in a study of vaccination effects on CD4 cells after COVID-19. Their target antigens are unknown. Assay used: immunoSEQ multiplex PCR; TCRdb lists only in-frame clones, some missing. The sample comprises tens of thousands of clones, more than 65% of which are singletons, and 20% to 25% rests with the top ten. Material: CD4+ T cells from PBMCs cultured with HCoV-NL63 spike peptides, obtained before COVID-19 vaccination. The receptors derive from a human donor who received a COVID-19 vaccine. Each CDR3 is given with its conserved first and last residue. The order of the fields is D gene, V gene, J gene, clone size, CDR3 DNA, CDR3 protein. The D gene is left open where the match is weak. Some rows have no size entry. The others give once, few or many, or a class for an expanded clone.

D: TRBD2; V: TRBV29-1; J: TRBJ2-1; size: few; DNA: TGCAGCGCACTAGCGGGGGGGAGTGAGCAGTTCTTC; CDR3: CSALAGGSEQFF
D: .; V: TRBV28; J: TRBJ1-1; size: .; DNA: TGTGCCAGCACTCTTGGGGGGACGCGGGGCACTGAAGCTTTCTTT; CDR3: CASTLGGTRGTEAFF
D: TRBD1; V: TRBV6-5; J: TRBJ1-2; size: .; DNA: TGTGCCAGCAACGACAGGGGAGGCGGCTACACCTTC; CDR3: CASNDRGGGYTF
D: .; V: TRBV12-3/TRBV12-4; J: TRBJ2-1; size: .; DNA: TGTGCCAGCAGTTTAGGGCCGGGGCGCGGGTTCTTC; CDR3: CASSLGPGRGFF
D: .; V: TRBV18; J: TRBJ2-2; size: .; DNA: TGTGCCAGCTCACCACCGGCTGACTACACCGGGGAGCTGTTTTTT; CDR3: CASSPPADYTGELFF
D: TRBD1; V: TRBV6-5; J: TRBJ2-2; size: .; DNA: TGTGCCAGCAGTAAGGGACAGGGTAACGCCGGGGAGCTGTTTTTT; CDR3: CASSKGQGNAGELFF
D: .; V: TRBV5-1; J: TRBJ1-4; size: .; DNA: TGCGCCAGCAGCTTGGGGGGCACTAATGAAAAACTGTTTTTT; CDR3: CASSLGGTNEKLFF
D: .; V: TRBV27; J: TRBJ1-2; size: .; DNA: TGTGCCAGCAGTCCTAGGGGTGACTATGGCTACACCTTC; CDR3: CASSPRGDYGYTF
D: .; V: TRBV27; J: TRBJ2-3; size: .; DNA: TGTGCCAGCCTTCCGAAGGGAGATACGCAGTATTTT; CDR3: CASLPKGDTQYF
D: .; V: TRBV6-5; J: TRBJ1-1; size: .; DNA: TGTGCCAGCAGTTACTCCGAACAGGGCGCGGACGCTGAAGCTTTCTTT; CDR3: CASSYSEQGADAEAFF
D: TRBD1; V: TRBV18; J: TRBJ2-2; size: .; DNA: TGTGCCAGCTCACTCCGGGACAGAAACACCGGGGAGCTGTTTTTT; CDR3: CASSLRDRNTGELFF
D: .; V: TRBV2; J: TRBJ2-2; size: .; DNA: TGTGCCAGCAGTGAAGTTTTGGGGTTCAGTGCCACCGGGGAGCTGTTTTTT; CDR3: CASSEVLGFSATGELFF
D: TRBD2; V: TRBV5-1; J: TRBJ2-1; size: .; DNA: TGCGCCAGCAGCTTGAGGCCAGCGGGGGACAATGAGCAGTTCTTC; CDR3: CASSLRPAGDNEQFF
D: TRBD2; V: TRBV7-2; J: TRBJ2-7; size: .; DNA: TGTGCCAGCAGCTTAGACGGGACTAGTCTGATAGAGCAGTACTTC; CDR3: CASSLDGTSLIEQYF
D: .; V: TRBV2; J: TRBJ1-2; size: few; DNA: TGTGCCAAAGCGGCGGGGGGCTCCTATGGCTACACCTTC; CDR3: CAKAAGGSYGYTF
D: .; V: TRBV7-6; J: TRBJ1-4; size: .; DNA: TGTGCCAGCAGCTTAGCGGATAACCGGGACGCAAATGAAAAACTGTTTTTT; CDR3: CASSLADNRDANEKLFF
D: TRBD1; V: TRBV28; J: TRBJ2-1; size: .; DNA: TGTGCCAGCAGCTCAGGGGGCGCCTCCTACAATGAGCAGTTCTTC; CDR3: CASSSGGASYNEQFF
D: TRBD1; V: TRBV2; J: TRBJ1-4; size: few; DNA: TGTGCCAGCCGGGACAGGAGTGCAACTAATGAAAAACTGTTTTTT; CDR3: CASRDRSATNEKLFF
D: TRBD2; V: TRBV2; J: TRBJ2-4; size: hyperexpanded; DNA: TGTGCCAGCAGTTGGACTAGCGGGGGGAGCATTCAGTACTTC; CDR3: CASSWTSGGSIQYF
D: .; V: TRBV5-8; J: TRBJ1-1; size: .; DNA: TGTGCCAGCAGCCCGGATATGGGGGGGACTGAAGCTTTCTTT; CDR3: CASSPDMGGTEAFF
D: .; V: TRBV20-1; J: TRBJ1-1; size: .; DNA: TGCAGTGCCCGGGCGGGCTTATTT; CDR3: CSARAGLF
D: .; V: TRBV19; J: TRBJ2-3; size: .; DNA: TGTGCGCGTGGGGAACTCACAGATACGCAGTATTTT; CDR3: CARGELTDTQYF
D: TRBD2; V: TRBV11-2; J: TRBJ2-1; size: .; DNA: TGTGCCAGCAGCTTACAACCGGGAGGGTTCTCCGACAATGAGCAGTTCTTC; CDR3: CASSLQPGGFSDNEQFF
D: .; V: TRBV4-2; J: TRBJ2-1; size: once; DNA: TGTGCCAGCAGCCAAGAAACCAGGGTGATCAATGAGCAGTTCTTC; CDR3: CASSQETRVINEQFF
D: TRBD1; V: TRBV5-4; J: TRBJ1-1; size: .; DNA: TGTGCCAGCAGCTTGGCCGTGGAGGGGGCAGTTGAAGCTTTCTTT; CDR3: CASSLAVEGAVEAFF
D: .; V: TRBV30; J: TRBJ1-2; size: .; DNA: TGTGCCCTCAGGGATTATAACTATGGCTACACCTTC; CDR3: CALRDYNYGYTF
D: .; V: TRBV30; J: TRBJ2-6; size: .; DNA: TGTGCCTGGAGTGTGGGGGATTCTGGGGCCAACGTCCTGACTTTC; CDR3: CAWSVGDSGANVLTF
D: .; V: TRBV2; J: TRBJ1-3; size: .; DNA: TGTGCCAGCAGTCCCCGGACTGCCTCTGGAAACACCATATATTTT; CDR3: CASSPRTASGNTIYF
D: .; V: TRBV28; J: TRBJ1-1; size: .; DNA: TGTGCCAGCAGCCGGACCCAGACTAGGGATGAAGCTTTCTTT; CDR3: CASSRTQTRDEAFF
D: .; V: TRBV5-1; J: TRBJ1-2; size: .; DNA: TGCGCCAGCAGCTTGGCCGCCAGTAACTATGGCTACACCTTC; CDR3: CASSLAASNYGYTF
D: .; V: TRBV25-1; J: TRBJ2-7; size: .; DNA: TGTGCCAGCAGGCCATGGATGGGGTACGAGCAGTACTTC; CDR3: CASRPWMGYEQYF
D: TRBD1; V: TRBV6-5; J: TRBJ1-4; size: .; DNA: TGTGCCAGCAGTCGAGGGACAGGGTTTAATGAAAAACTGTTTTTT; CDR3: CASSRGTGFNEKLFF
D: .; V: TRBV5-1; J: TRBJ2-1; size: .; DNA: TGCGCCAGCAGCTTGAATCTTGAGCAGTTCTTC; CDR3: CASSLNLEQFF
D: .; V: TRBV28; J: TRBJ2-7; size: .; DNA: TGTGCCAGCAGTTTAGGGAATTTGGGGTCCCACGAGCAGTACTTC; CDR3: CASSLGNLGSHEQYF
D: TRBD1; V: TRBV28; J: TRBJ2-7; size: few; DNA: TGTGCCAGCAGTTCCCCGGGACAGGGCCTCGAGCAGTACTTC; CDR3: CASSSPGQGLEQYF
D: .; V: TRBV27; J: TRBJ1-2; size: .; DNA: TGTGCCAGCAAACCACCGGGGACGAGTAGCTATGGCTACACCTTC; CDR3: CASKPPGTSSYGYTF
D: .; V: TRBV2; J: TRBJ1-2; size: .; DNA: TGTGCCAGCACGAGTAACTATGGCTACACCTTC; CDR3: CASTSNYGYTF
D: .; V: TRBV19; J: TRBJ1-2; size: .; DNA: TGTGCCAGTAGTATTTTTGGCAGATCCAACTATGGCTACACCTTC; CDR3: CASSIFGRSNYGYTF
D: .; V: TRBV19; J: TRBJ1-3; size: .; DNA: TGTGCCAGTAGTATCTCCGGGACACTCTCCGGAAACACCATATATTTT; CDR3: CASSISGTLSGNTIYF
D: .; V: TRBV5-6; J: TRBJ1-1; size: .; DNA: TGTGCCAGCAGCTTGGTTTCGCTCACTGAAGCTTTCTTT; CDR3: CASSLVSLTEAFF
D: .; V: TRBV6-6; J: TRBJ2-1; size: once; DNA: TGTGCCAGCAGTACGGTCGACCCAAATGAGCAGTTCTTC; CDR3: CASSTVDPNEQFF
D: TRBD1; V: TRBV19; J: TRBJ1-5; size: .; DNA: TGTGCCAGTAGTATCTTGGGACAGGGGAAGCGGAATCAGCCCCAGCATTTT; CDR3: CASSILGQGKRNQPQHF
D: .; V: TRBV4-1; J: TRBJ2-3; size: .; DNA: TGCGCCAGCAGCCACCCCCGGGAGAGGGAGCCAGATACGCAGTATTTT; CDR3: CASSHPREREPDTQYF
D: .; V: TRBV6-2/TRBV6-3; J: TRBJ1-4; size: .; DNA: TGTGCCAGCAGTTACTCCACGGGTGCAACTAATGAAAAACTGTTTTTT; CDR3: CASSYSTGATNEKLFF
D: .; V: TRBV9; J: TRBJ1-2; size: .; DNA: TGTGCCAGCAGGAAAACCGACAGTAGCTATGGCTACACCTTC; CDR3: CASRKTDSSYGYTF
D: .; V: TRBV28; J: TRBJ2-3; size: .; DNA: TGTGCCAGCCGGGACTCCGGCACAGATACGCAGTATTTT; CDR3: CASRDSGTDTQYF
D: .; V: TRBV27; J: TRBJ2-7; size: .; DNA: TGTGCCAGCAGCGTACGAGGCCCCTACGAGCAGTACTTC; CDR3: CASSVRGPYEQYF
D: .; V: TRBV23-1; J: TRBJ2-2; size: .; DNA: TGCGCCAGCAGCCGAAATGAGGGGTGCACCGGGGAGCTGTTTTTT; CDR3: CASSRNEGCTGELFF
D: .; V: TRBV10-1; J: TRBJ2-3; size: few; DNA: TGCGCCAGCAGGCTCTCTCGGCAGGCGACAGATACGCAGTATTTT; CDR3: CASRLSRQATDTQYF
D: TRBD1; V: TRBV25-1; J: TRBJ1-2; size: few; DNA: TGTGCCAGCAGACCGGGACAGGGGGTGAGGGGCTACACCTTC; CDR3: CASRPGQGVRGYTF
D: .; V: TRBV19; J: TRBJ1-2; size: few; DNA: TGTGCCAGTAGTATAGTGGCAGCTCCTGTCTATGGCTACACCTTC; CDR3: CASSIVAAPVYGYTF
D: .; V: TRBV5-4; J: TRBJ2-5; size: .; DNA: TGTGCCAGCAGTAGCCGGGACCCCTACCAAGAGACCCAGTACTTC; CDR3: CASSSRDPYQETQYF
D: .; V: TRBV5-1; J: TRBJ2-1; size: .; DNA: TGCGCCAGCAGCTTTACAGGCGTAACCTACAATGAGCAGTTCTTC; CDR3: CASSFTGVTYNEQFF
D: .; V: TRBV18; J: TRBJ1-3; size: .; DNA: TGTGCCAGCCGCCTTGCCGCTTCTGGAAACACCATATATTTT; CDR3: CASRLAASGNTIYF
D: TRBD1; V: TRBV28; J: TRBJ1-6; size: .; DNA: TGTGCCAGCAGGTCGGCAGGGGGTAATTCACCCCTCCACTTT; CDR3: CASRSAGGNSPLHF
D: .; V: TRBV21-1; J: TRBJ2-7; size: .; DNA: TGTGCCAGCAGCAAAAAGGGGGGGAACAGGGCCCATTCCTACGAGCAGTACTTC; CDR3: CASSKKGGNRAHSYEQYF
D: TRBD1; V: TRBV14; J: TRBJ2-7; size: .; DNA: TGTGCCAGCAGCCCGTACCGGACAGGAAACTACGAGCAGTACTTC; CDR3: CASSPYRTGNYEQYF
D: .; V: TRBV10-3; J: TRBJ2-3; size: .; DNA: TGTGCCACGTTGGACAGTAACACAGATACGCAGTATTTT; CDR3: CATLDSNTDTQYF